This T cell receptor (beta chain) is drawn from a study of molecular identifiers for immune sequencing clone quantification. Germline-derived CDR1 and CDR2 are SGHRS and YFSETQ. Trimming cost V 4 bases and J 5 bases; bases outside gene matches: 9. This CDR3 region has 15 residues. TCRdb fed the PCR reads into MiXCR, producing one record per CDR3 protein. The sample carries 400,000 to 600,000 distinct CDR3 sequences, around 23% recorded once. Specimen: naive CD8+ T cells from blood, with Jurkat cell RNA spiked in. Subset defined: FACS-sorted CD8+CD4-CCR7+CD45RA+ naive T cells. The chain uses TRBV5-1 and TRBJ2-7; 10 nucleotides line up with TRBD1. The clonotype was recovered from a human donor in good health. Some libraries in this study had Jurkat cell RNA spiked in. CDR3 DNA: TGCGCCAGCAGCACCCCGGACAGGGGGTGGGACGAGCAGTACTTC. Translated: CASSTPDRGWDEQYF.